These 28 T cell receptor beta chains came from one sample sequenced in a study of cytomegalovirus exposure and HLA in healthy donors. Sequenced by immunoSEQ multiplex PCR; TCRdb stores in-frame clones only, minus some. The sample includes around 300,000 clones, 80% to 90% of them seen just once. Material for sequencing was PBMCs. These receptors all stem from a young woman in good health and CMV-seronegative.

This chain connects TRBV10-3 to TRBJ2-5; TRBD2 matches 9 bases. The ends lost 4 bases at V and 1 base at J; junction bases unmatched: 4. Germline lookup yields CDR1 ENHRY and CDR2 SYGVKD. CDR3 length: 15 amino acids. CDR3: CAISAGGRAQETQYF. As DNA, the CDR3 is TGTGCCATCAGTGCGGGCGGGAGGGCCCAAGAGACCCAGTACTTC.

The chain couples TRBV30 to TRBJ2-1; the D gene is possibly TRBD2 (5 bases). The germline V gene encodes CDR1 GTSNPN and CDR2 SVGIG (reference sequence). The CDR3 length is 12 residues. V lost 2 bases, J lost 8 bases, and 10 bases lay in between. CDR3 sequence: CAWSPSLDEQFF. The CDR3 nucleotides are TGTGCCTGGAGTCCTAGCCTCGATGAGCAGTTCTTC.

The chain couples TRBV7-2 to TRBJ2-1; 7 bases are a match to TRBD2. The CDR3 is 16 amino acids. J gave up 0 bases and V 1 base, and 3 bases lay outside the gene matches. Germline CDR1 and CDR2: SGHTA and FQGNSA. CDR3 region: CASSLGGGNSYNEQFF. The CDR3 nucleotides are TGTGCCAGCAGCTTAGGGGGGGGTAACTCCTACAATGAGCAGTTCTTC.

V gene TRBV10-1 combines with J gene TRBJ2-2; D not resolved. CDR1 is WNHNN, CDR2 SYGVQD, per germline (reference sequence). This CDR3 spans 13 amino acids. With 3 bases removed from V and 2 bases from J, the gap between germline ends came to 4 bases. Written as DNA, the CDR3 is TGCGCCAGCAGTGACAGAAACACCGGGGAGCTGTTTTTT. It encodes CASSDRNTGELFF.

The V and J genes are TRBV4-3 and TRBJ1-2; a possible D gene is TRBD1 (6 bases). Per the germline V gene, CDR1 is LGHNA and CDR2 is YSLEER. The ends were cut back, 0 bases at V and 0 bases at J, with 23 bases in the middle. CDR3 length: 20 amino acids. The DNA of the CDR3 is TGCGCCAGCAGCCAAGATAGTTTGCAGGGGACGATAATGGCTAACTATGGCTACACCTTC. This encodes CASSQDSLQGTIMANYGYTF.

This clone has only a few counts. The J gene is TRBJ1-3, the V gene TRBV19; possibly TRBD1 for D (5 bases). CDR1 and CDR2 from the germline V gene are LNHDA and SQIVND (reference sequence). The CDR3 contains 15 residues. V was trimmed by 3 bases and J by 0 bases, leaving 9 bases between them. The CDR3 here is CASSIQGASGNTIYF. DNA of the CDR3: TGTGCCAGTAGTATTCAGGGCGCCTCTGGAAACACCATATATTTT.

The V and J genes are TRBV11-2 and TRBJ2-7; D ambiguous. The CDR3 consists of 12 residues. CDR1 and CDR2 (germline): SGHAT, FQNNGV. Trimming stripped 1 base from V and 5 bases from J, with 6 bases between. The CDR3 nucleotides read TGTGCCAGCAGCTTAGGGCACAACGAGCAGTACTTC. This translates into CASSLGHNEQYF.

Concerning this clone: Compared with germline, one end of the junction differs, possibly owing to a read error. This chain uses TRBV7-7 with TRBJ2-2; TRBD1 agrees at 9 bases. Germline V gives CDR1 SSHAT, CDR2 FNYEAQ (reference sequence). The CDR3 length is 15 residues. DNA of the CDR3: TGTGCTAGCAGCTTCTCACAGGGGGCCGCCGGGGAGCTGTTTTTT. This gives the protein CASSFSQGAAGELFF.

CDR3 sequence: CAWSPSGVETQYF. The CDR3, as DNA: TGTGCCTGGAGTCCCTCGGGGGTGGAGACCCAGTACTTC. The rearrangement joins TRBV30 to TRBJ2-5; possibly TRBD2 for D (6 bases). Germline V gives CDR1 GTSNPN, CDR2 SVGIG (reference sequence). The CDR3 is 13 amino acids. V lost 2 bases to trimming and J lost 5 bases, with 12 bases between them.

The chain couples TRBV6-4 to TRBJ2-6; possible D gene TRBD1, 6 bases. The CDR3 has 16 amino acids. V was clipped by 6 bases and J by 0 bases, with 12 bases between them. Per the germline V gene, CDR1 is MRHNA and CDR2 is SNTAGT. The CDR3 region has the DNA TGTGCCAGCAGCGAACAGGGTGACTCTGGGGCCAACGTCCTGACTTTC. This codes for CASSEQGDSGANVLTF.

This rearrangement joins TRBV7-8 to TRBJ2-7; maybe TRBD1 (6 bases). The CDR3 consists of 14 residues. The V end was cut by 5 bases, the J end by 2 bases, with 13 bases between. CDR1 is SGHVS, CDR2 FQNEAQ, per germline. In nucleotides, the CDR3 is TGTGCCAGCAGCCAGGGGCCTTCCCCCTACGAGCAGTACTTC. Its protein is CASSQGPSPYEQYF.

The chain links TRBV9 to TRBJ1-1; D is possibly TRBD1 (5 bases). Germline V lookup: CDR1 SGDLS, CDR2 YYNGEE. The CDR3 spans 14 residues. V was shortened by 2 bases and J by 1 base, with 9 bases between the two germline ends. The CDR3 loop reads CASSVAGQNTEAFF. The CDR3 DNA is TGTGCCAGCAGCGTGGCAGGGCAGAACACTGAAGCTTTCTTT.

This clone was seen once. V gene TRBV19 combines with J gene TRBJ1-5; 7 nucleotides agree with TRBD1. With 3 bases clipped from V and 0 bases from J, the junction kept 5 bases outside the gene matches. CDR1 and CDR2 (germline): LNHDA, SQIVND (reference sequence). This CDR3 is 16 amino acids long. CDR3 coding DNA: TGTGCCAGTAGTATCCAGACAGGGAATAGCAATCAGCCCCAGCATTTT. Translating it yields CASSIQTGNSNQPQHF.

The chain carries TRBV2 and TRBJ1-1, with D perhaps TRBD1 (6 bases). The CDR3 runs to 13 residues. The germline gives CDR1 SNHLY, CDR2 FYNNEI. V lost 5 bases to trimming and J lost 2 bases, with 9 bases between them. For the CDR3, the DNA is TGTGCCAGCAGTTACAGGGTAAACACTGAAGCTTTCTTT. Protein sequence: CASSYRVNTEAFF.

V is TRBV4-3 and J is TRBJ2-1, with D possibly being TRBD1 (6 bases). CDR1 and CDR2 (germline): LGHNA, YSLEER. Trimming removed 3 bases from V and 9 bases from J, with 21 bases in between. This CDR3 is 16 amino acids long. DNA for the CDR3: TGCGCCAGCAGCCAGTCAACTGGGGGCAGGGTACCTGAGCAGTTCTTC. It is translated as CASSQSTGGRVPEQFF.

The rearrangement uses TRBV7-2 and TRBJ2-7; 7 bases fit TRBD1. This CDR3 has 15 amino acids. The V segment lost 6 bases and the J segment 6 bases; nucleotides outside the gene matches: 14. The V gene's germline CDR1 is SGHTA and CDR2 FQGNSA. The chain's CDR3 is CASRAASGQAGEQYF. The CDR3, as DNA: TGTGCCAGCAGGGCCGCAAGTGGACAGGCGGGCGAGCAGTACTTC.

The chain couples TRBV6-5 to TRBJ1-2; D remains ambiguous. Trimming stripped 6 bases from V and 0 bases from J, with 11 bases between. CDR3 length: 14 residues. Per the germline V gene, CDR1 is MNHEY and CDR2 is SVGAGI. CDR3 nucleotide sequence: TGTGCCAGCAGGGCCCGCCGGGCTAACTATGGCTACACCTTC. Encoded protein: CASRARRANYGYTF.

V is TRBV4-3 and J is TRBJ2-3; D perhaps matches TRBD2 (5 bases). The germline V gene has CDR1 LGHNA and CDR2 YSLEER. The CDR3 covers 15 residues. The germline V and J ends were trimmed by 0 bases and 2 bases, with 9 bases remaining between them. In DNA form, the CDR3 reads TGCGCCAGCAGCCAAGAAGAGGGCCCCACAGATACGCAGTATTTT. Encoded protein: CASSQEEGPTDTQYF.

The V call is TRBV6-4, the J call TRBJ2-3; 10 nucleotides line up with TRBD2. V dropped 6 bases and J dropped 5; count of bases not matched to a gene: 2. CDR3 length: 13 amino acids. Germline V gene sequence: CDR1 MRHNA, CDR2 SNTAGT. CDR3 region: CASRGLAKDTQYF. In nucleotides, the CDR3 is TGTGCCAGCAGGGGACTAGCGAAAGATACGCAGTATTTT.

The chain uses TRBV2 and TRBJ1-6; 7 bases fit TRBD1. The germline V gene has CDR1 SNHLY and CDR2 FYNNEI. Trimming took 2 bases from V and 7 from J; bases not matched to a gene: 5. The CDR3 runs to 15 residues. The CDR3 nucleotides read TGTGCCAGCAGTGAACAGCGACAGGGCAATTCACCCCTCCACTTT. Translation: CASSEQRQGNSPLHF.

The J gene is TRBJ1-4, the V gene TRBV29-1; D is unresolved. Germline loops: CDR1 SQVTM, CDR2 ANQGSEA. Trimming removed 1 base from V and 8 bases from J, with 17 bases in between. The CDR3 length is 15 residues. Written as DNA, the CDR3 is TGCAGCGTTGAAGCTTTGGGCGATTACGAAGAAAAACTGTTTTTT. Protein: CSVEALGDYEEKLFF.

Remarks on this clone: This sample also contains other DNA sequences that code for the same CDR3. The chain has TRBV7-9 and TRBJ2-5; possibly TRBD2 for D (5 bases). The CDR3 sequence is 13 residues long. From germline, CDR1 is SEHNR and CDR2 FQNEAQ (reference sequence). Trimming left V 3 bases short and J 2 bases short, with 7 bases between. Written as DNA, the CDR3 is TGTGCCAGCAGCTTTAGAGGGCAAGAGACCCAGTACTTC. Its translation: CASSFRGQETQYF.

This chain joins TRBV28 and TRBJ2-7; tentatively, D is TRBD2 (5 bases). CDR1 is MDHEN, CDR2 SYDVKM, per germline. The CDR3 length is 14 residues. V was clipped by 3 bases and J by 2 bases, with 11 bases between them. CDR3 sequence (DNA): TGTGCCAGCAGTTTTGGGCTGGGAGCCTACGAGCAGTACTTC. It encodes CASSFGLGAYEQYF.

The V and J genes are TRBV7-8 and TRBJ2-7; 7 nucleotides line up with TRBD1. The CDR3 contains 13 residues. The germline V gene has CDR1 SGHVS and CDR2 FQNEAQ. Trimming removed 5 bases from V and 1 base from J; junction bases left unmatched: 2. CDR3 in DNA: TGTGCCAGCAGCGGGACAGCATCCTACGAGCAGTACTTC. Its protein product is CASSGTASYEQYF.

The chain recombines TRBV6-5 with TRBJ1-2; D gene unclear. Trimming left V 8 bases short and J 2 bases short, with 12 bases between. CDR3 length equals 13 residues. Germline V gene lookup returns CDR1 MNHEY and CDR2 SVGAGI. Here the CDR3 reads CASRPGINYGYTF. The CDR3 DNA sequence: TGTGCCAGCCGTCCCGGGATAAACTATGGCTACACCTTC.

This clone was recorded only once. The chain combines TRBV13 with TRBJ1-2, with D possibly matching TRBD1 (6 bases). This CDR3 region has 14 residues. V lost 2 bases to trimming and J lost 4 bases, with 11 bases between them. Germline CDR1 and CDR2: PRHDT and FYEKMQ (reference sequence). The CDR3 DNA reads as TGTGCCAGCAGCTTATCTGGGGGCCTCTATGGCTACACCTTC. It is translated as CASSLSGGLYGYTF.

V usage is TRBV5-6 and J usage is TRBJ1-3; D possibly corresponds to TRBD1 (5 bases). Trimming shortened V by 8 bases and J by 0 bases, and 9 bases separated the two germline ends. This CDR3 is built from 13 residues. Germline lookup yields CDR1 SGHDT and CDR2 YYEEEE. CDR3 nucleotide sequence: TGTGCCAGTAGACAGAGCTCTGGAAACACCATATATTTT. It translates to CASRQSSGNTIYF.

The chain links TRBV30 to TRBJ1-4; D remains unclear. The V and J ends lost 2 bases and 8 bases respectively, with 18 bases between them. Germline CDR1 reads GTSNPN; CDR2 reads SVGIG (reference sequence). The CDR3 contains 15 residues. DNA for the CDR3: TGTGCCTGGAGTCCGACTCGACTCTCGCAAGAAAAACTGTTTTTT. Amino acids: CAWSPTRLSQEKLFF.